This T cell receptor beta chain derives from a study of T-cell memory formation after mild COVID-19. Study-wide points: Later expanders leaned toward CD4+, whereas clones contracting from day 15 to 85 were balanced CD4/CD8. Certain responding clones were present in pre-infection memory, suggesting participation of cross-reactive memory.

This clonotype was seen a few times. What it binds is unknown. TCRdb passed the 5' RACE reads through MiXCR, listing each CDR3 protein once. This sample yields approximately 250,000 distinct CDR3 sequences, of which approximately 15% are seen a single time; roughly a fifth belongs to the top ten. Germline V gene sequence: CDR1 MNHEY, CDR2 SVGAGI. With 7 bases clipped from V and 9 bases from J, the junction kept 9 bases outside the gene matches. The CDR3 sequence is 13 residues long. The sequencing input was PBMCs or a T cell subset sorted from them (not recorded which). The V gene is TRBV6-5, the J gene TRBJ2-3, with TRBD2 identical over 8 bases. The sequence was collected from a man aged 18 to 29 who had mild COVID-19 (a few samples of this study predate the infection). Cell type and time point are not known. The CDR3 sequence: CASKRGGALTQYF. As DNA, the CDR3 is TGTGCCAGCAAACGGGGGGGGGCCCTAACGCAGTATTTT.